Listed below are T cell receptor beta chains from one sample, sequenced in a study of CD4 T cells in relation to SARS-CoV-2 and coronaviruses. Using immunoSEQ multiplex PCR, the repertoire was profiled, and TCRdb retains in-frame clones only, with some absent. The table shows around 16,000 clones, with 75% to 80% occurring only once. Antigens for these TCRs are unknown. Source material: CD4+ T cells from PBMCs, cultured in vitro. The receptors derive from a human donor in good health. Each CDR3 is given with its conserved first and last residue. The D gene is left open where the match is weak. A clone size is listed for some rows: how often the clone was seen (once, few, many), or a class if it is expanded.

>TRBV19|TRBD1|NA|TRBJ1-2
CASSIEDRGGGYTF
TGTGCCAGTAGTATAGAGGACAGGGGAGGTGGCTACACCTTC
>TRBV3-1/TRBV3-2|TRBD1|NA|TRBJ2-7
CASSQSRDSYEQYF
TGTGCCAGCAGCCAAAGCCGGGACAGCTACGAGCAGTACTTC
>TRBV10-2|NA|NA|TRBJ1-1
CASSESAGRNTEAFF
TGCGCCAGCAGTGAGTCTGCAGGGCGGAACACTGAAGCTTTCTTT
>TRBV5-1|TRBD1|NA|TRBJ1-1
CASSLVQGVISEAFF
TGCGCCAGCAGCTTGGTTCAGGGGGTGATTTCTGAAGCTTTCTTT
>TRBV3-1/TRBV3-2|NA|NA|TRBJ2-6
CASSRRGSGANVLTF
TGTGCCAGCAGCCGCCGCGGCTCTGGGGCCAACGTCCTGACTTTC
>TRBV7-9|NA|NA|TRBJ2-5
CASSLDSETQYF
TGTGCCAGCAGCTTAGATAGCGAGACCCAGTACTTC
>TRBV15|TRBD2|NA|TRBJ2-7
CATSRRLAGTYEQYF
TGTGCCACCAGCAGGCGACTAGCGGGGACCTACGAGCAGTACTTC
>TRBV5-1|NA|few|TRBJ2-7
CASSLDGVGQAREQYF
TGCGCCAGCAGCTTGGATGGGGTCGGGCAGGCGAGGGAGCAGTACTTC
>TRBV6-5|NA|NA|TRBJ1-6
CASRLRDFNSPLHF
TGTGCCAGCCGGCTCCGGGATTTTAATTCACCCCTCCACTTT
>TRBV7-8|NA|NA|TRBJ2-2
CASSSLGGSGDTGELFF
TGTGCCAGCAGCTCTCTCGGGGGTAGCGGTGACACCGGGGAGCTGTTTTTT
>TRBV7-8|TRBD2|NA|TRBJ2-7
CASSLGSGRAHEQYF
TGTGCCAGCAGCTTAGGTAGCGGGAGGGCACACGAGCAGTACTTC
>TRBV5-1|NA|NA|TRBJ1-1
CASSLAGTLNTEAFF
TGCGCCAGCAGCTTGGCGGGGACCCTGAACACTGAAGCTTTCTTT
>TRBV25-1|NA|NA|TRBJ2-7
CASRSGYHEQYF
TGTGCCAGCCGGTCCGGGTACCACGAGCAGTACTTC
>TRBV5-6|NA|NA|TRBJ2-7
CASSFSTYEQYF
TGTGCCAGCAGCTTCTCTACCTACGAGCAGTACTTC
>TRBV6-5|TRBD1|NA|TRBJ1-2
CASKLSGGGKGYTF
TGTGCCAGCAAACTCTCTGGAGGGGGCAAAGGCTACACCTTC
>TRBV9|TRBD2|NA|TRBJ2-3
CASSVRTSGSTDTQYF
TGTGCCAGCAGCGTGCGGACTAGCGGTAGCACAGATACGCAGTATTTT
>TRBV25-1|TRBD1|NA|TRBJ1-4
CASSDTGQGPSGDEKLFF
TGTGCCAGCAGTGATACGGGACAGGGACCGTCCGGGGATGAAAAACTGTTTTTT
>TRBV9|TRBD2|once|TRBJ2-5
CASSIGLAGIQETQYF
TGTGCCAGCAGCATAGGACTAGCGGGCATCCAAGAGACCCAGTACTTC
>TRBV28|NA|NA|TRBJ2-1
CASSLTGAYNEQFF
TGTGCCAGCAGTTTAACGGGTGCCTACAATGAGCAGTTCTTC
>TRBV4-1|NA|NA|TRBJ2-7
CASSQVVARLPYEQYF
TGCGCCAGCAGCCAAGTGGTTGCCAGGCTCCCCTACGAGCAGTACTTC
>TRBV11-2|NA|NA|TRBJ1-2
CASSLEGGGWDGYTF
TGTGCCAGCAGCTTAGAAGGGGGGGGTTGGGATGGCTACACCTTC
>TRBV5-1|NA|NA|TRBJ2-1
CASSSAGLFFF
TGCGCCAGCAGCTCCGCGGGACTTTTTTTCTTC
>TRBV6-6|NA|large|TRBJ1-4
CASEQVLGEKLFF
TGTGCCAGCGAACAGGTCCTGGGGGAAAAACTGTTTTTT
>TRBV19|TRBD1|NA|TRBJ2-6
CASSIGTGRLRAGANVLTF
TGTGCCAGTAGTATCGGGACAGGGCGTTTGCGAGCTGGGGCCAACGTCCTGACTTTC
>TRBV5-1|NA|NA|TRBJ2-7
CASSSIQSLYYEQYF
TGCGCCAGCAGCTCGATACAGAGCCTCTATTACGAGCAGTACTTC
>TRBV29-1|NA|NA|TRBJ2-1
CSVEDWGERYNNEQFF
TGCAGCGTTGAAGATTGGGGCGAGCGCTACAACAATGAGCAGTTCTTC
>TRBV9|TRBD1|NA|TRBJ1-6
CASSVAGRGDGSPLHF
TGTGCCAGCAGCGTAGCGGGCAGGGGGGACGGTTCACCCCTCCACTTT
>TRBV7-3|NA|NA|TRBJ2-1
CASSLTRNEQFF
TGTGCCAGCAGCTTAACCCGGAATGAGCAGTTCTTC
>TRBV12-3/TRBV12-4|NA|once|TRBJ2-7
CASSPDRLFEQYF
TGTGCCAGCAGTCCGGACAGATTGTTTGAGCAGTACTTC
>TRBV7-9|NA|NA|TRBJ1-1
CASSPNAMNTEAFF
TGTGCCAGCAGCCCGAACGCTATGAACACTGAAGCTTTCTTT
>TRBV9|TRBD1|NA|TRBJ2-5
CASSVATGSTPETQYF
TGTGCCAGCAGCGTAGCGACAGGGAGTACTCCAGAGACCCAGTACTTC
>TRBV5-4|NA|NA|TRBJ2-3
CASSLSPGSEDTQYF
TGTGCCAGCAGCTTGTCTCCCGGGAGTGAGGATACGCAGTATTTT